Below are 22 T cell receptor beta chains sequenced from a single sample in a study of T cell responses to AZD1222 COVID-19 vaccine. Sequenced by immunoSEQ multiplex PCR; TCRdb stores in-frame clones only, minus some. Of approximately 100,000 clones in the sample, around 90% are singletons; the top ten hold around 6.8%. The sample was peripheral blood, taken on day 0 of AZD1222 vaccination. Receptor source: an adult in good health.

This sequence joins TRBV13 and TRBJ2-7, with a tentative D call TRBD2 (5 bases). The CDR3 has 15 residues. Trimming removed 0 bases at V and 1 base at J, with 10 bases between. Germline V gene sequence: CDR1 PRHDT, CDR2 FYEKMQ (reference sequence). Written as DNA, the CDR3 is TGTGCCAGCAGCTTAGGCGGCAGCGGATCCTACGAGCAGTACTTC. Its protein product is CASSLGGSGSYEQYF.

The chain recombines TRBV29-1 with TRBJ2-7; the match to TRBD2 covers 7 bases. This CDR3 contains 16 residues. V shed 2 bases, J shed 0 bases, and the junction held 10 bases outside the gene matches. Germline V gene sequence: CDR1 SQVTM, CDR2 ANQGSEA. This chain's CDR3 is CSVELLAGLSSYEQYF. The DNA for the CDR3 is TGCAGCGTTGAATTGTTAGCGGGCCTTAGCTCCTACGAGCAGTACTTC.

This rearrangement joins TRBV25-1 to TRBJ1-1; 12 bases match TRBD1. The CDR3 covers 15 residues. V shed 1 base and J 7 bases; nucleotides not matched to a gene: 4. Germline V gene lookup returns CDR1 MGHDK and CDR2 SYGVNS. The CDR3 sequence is CASSELGTGGHEAFF. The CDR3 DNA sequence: TGTGCCAGCAGTGAATTGGGGACAGGGGGCCATGAAGCTTTCTTT.

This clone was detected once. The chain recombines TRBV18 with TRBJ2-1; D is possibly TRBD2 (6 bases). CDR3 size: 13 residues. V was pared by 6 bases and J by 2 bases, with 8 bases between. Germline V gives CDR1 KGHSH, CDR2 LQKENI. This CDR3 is CASSTGAYNEQFF. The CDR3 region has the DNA TGTGCCAGCTCTACGGGAGCCTACAATGAGCAGTTCTTC.

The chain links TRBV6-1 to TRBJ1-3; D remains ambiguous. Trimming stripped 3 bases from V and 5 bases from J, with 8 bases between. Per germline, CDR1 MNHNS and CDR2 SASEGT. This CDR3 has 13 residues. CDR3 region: CASSDQARNTIYF. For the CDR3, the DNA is TGTGCCAGCAGTGACCAGGCTCGAAACACCATATATTTT.

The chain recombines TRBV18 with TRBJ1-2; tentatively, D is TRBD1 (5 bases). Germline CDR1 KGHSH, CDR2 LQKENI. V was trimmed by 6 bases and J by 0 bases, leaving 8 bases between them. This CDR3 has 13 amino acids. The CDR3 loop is CASSQGSNYGYTF. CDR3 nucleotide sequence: TGTGCCAGCTCCCAGGGCTCTAACTATGGCTACACCTTC.

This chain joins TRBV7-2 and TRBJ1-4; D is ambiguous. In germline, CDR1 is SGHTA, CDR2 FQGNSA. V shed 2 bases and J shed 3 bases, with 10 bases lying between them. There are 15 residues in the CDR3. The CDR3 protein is CASSLLTAPNEKLFF. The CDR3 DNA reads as TGTGCCAGCAGCTTACTAACAGCCCCTAATGAAAAACTGTTTTTT.

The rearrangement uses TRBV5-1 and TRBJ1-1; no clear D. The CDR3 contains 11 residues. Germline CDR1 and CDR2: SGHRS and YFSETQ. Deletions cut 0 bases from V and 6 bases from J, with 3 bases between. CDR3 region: CASSLGAEAFF. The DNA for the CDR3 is TGCGCCAGCAGCTTGGGCGCTGAAGCTTTCTTT.

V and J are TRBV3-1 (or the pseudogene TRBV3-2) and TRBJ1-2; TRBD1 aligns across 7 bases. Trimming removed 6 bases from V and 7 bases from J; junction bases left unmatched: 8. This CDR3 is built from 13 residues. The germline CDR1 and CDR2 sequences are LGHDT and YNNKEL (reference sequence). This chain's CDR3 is CASSPTQGGGYTF. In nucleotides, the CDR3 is TGTGCCAGCAGTCCAACTCAGGGGGGTGGCTACACCTTC.

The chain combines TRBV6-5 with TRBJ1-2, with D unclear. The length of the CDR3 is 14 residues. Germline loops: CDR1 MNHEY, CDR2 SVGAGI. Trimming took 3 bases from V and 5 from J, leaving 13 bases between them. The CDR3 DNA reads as TGTGCCAGCAGTTATCTGGTCCTTAATTATGGCTACACCTTC. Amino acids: CASSYLVLNYGYTF.

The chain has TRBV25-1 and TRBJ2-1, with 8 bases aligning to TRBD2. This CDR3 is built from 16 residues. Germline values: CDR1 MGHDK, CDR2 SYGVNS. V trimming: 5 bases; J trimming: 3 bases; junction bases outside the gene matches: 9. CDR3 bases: TGTGCCAGCAGTTCCCGGGGGGGGGAAAGCTACAATGAGCAGTTCTTC. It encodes CASSSRGGESYNEQFF.

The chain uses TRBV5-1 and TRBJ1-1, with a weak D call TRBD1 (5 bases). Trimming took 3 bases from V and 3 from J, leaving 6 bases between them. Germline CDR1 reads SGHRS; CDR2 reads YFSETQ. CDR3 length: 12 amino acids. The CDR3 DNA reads TGCGCCAGCAGCTCGGGGGACACTGAAGCTTTCTTT. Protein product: CASSSGDTEAFF.

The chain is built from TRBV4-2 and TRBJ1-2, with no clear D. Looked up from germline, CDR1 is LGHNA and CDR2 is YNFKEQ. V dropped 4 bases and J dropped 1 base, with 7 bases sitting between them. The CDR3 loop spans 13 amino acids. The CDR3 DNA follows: TGTGCCAGCAGCCTCGAGGTTAACTATGGCTACACCTTC. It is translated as CASSLEVNYGYTF.

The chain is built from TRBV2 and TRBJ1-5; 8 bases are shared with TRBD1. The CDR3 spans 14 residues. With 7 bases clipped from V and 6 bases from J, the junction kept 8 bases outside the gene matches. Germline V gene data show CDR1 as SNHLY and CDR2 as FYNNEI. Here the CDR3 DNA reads TGTGCCAGCATTGCCGACAGGGGCGCTCAGCCCCAGCATTTT. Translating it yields CASIADRGAQPQHF.

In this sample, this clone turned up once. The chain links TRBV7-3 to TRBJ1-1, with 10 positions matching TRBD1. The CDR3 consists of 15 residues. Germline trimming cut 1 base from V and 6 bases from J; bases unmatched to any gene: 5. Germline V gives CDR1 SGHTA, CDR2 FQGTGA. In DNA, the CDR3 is TGTGCCAGCAGCTTAAGGGGACAGGGGATGGCTGAAGCTTTCTTT. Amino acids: CASSLRGQGMAEAFF.

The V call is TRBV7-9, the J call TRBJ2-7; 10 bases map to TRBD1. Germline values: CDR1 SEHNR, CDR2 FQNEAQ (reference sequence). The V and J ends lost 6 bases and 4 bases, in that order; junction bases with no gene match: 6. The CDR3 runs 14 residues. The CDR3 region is CASSHDRGRYEQYF. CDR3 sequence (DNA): TGTGCCAGCAGTCACGACAGGGGGCGATACGAGCAGTACTTC.

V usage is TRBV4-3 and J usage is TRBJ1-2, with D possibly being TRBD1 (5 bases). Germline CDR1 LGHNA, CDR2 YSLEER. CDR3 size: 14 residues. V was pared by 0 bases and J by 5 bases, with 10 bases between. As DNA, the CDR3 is TGCGCCAGCAGCCAAGATATGGGGGAGTATGGCTACACCTTC. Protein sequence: CASSQDMGEYGYTF.

The CDR3 DNA sequence: TGTGCCAGCAGCCCCGGGGGGGCGATTGATAGCAATCAGCCCCAGCATTTT. This codes for CASSPGGAIDSNQPQHF. The chain carries TRBV7-2 and TRBJ1-5; D perhaps matches TRBD1 (6 bases). V was clipped by 5 bases and J by 0 bases, with 17 bases between them. The CDR3 extends over 17 amino acids. Germline assignment: CDR1 SGHTA and CDR2 FQGNSA.

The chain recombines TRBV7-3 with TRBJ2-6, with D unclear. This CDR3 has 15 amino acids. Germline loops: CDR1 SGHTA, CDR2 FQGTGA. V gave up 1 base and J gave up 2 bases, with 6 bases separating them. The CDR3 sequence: CASSLRTPGANVLTF. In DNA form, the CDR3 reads TGTGCCAGCAGCTTAAGGACCCCTGGGGCCAACGTCCTGACTTTC.

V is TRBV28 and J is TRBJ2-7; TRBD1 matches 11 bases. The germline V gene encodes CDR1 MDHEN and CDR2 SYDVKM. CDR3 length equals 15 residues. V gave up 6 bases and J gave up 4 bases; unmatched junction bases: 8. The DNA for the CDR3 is TGTGCCAGCAGCTCCCCGGGACAGGGGGGATACGAGCAGTACTTC. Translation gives CASSSPGQGGYEQYF.

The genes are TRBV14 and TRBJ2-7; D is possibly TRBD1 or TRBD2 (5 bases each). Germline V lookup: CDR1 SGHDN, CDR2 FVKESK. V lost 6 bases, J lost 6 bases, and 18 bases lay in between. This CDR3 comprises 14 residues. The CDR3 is CASRVGATGGEQYF. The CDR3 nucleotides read TGTGCCAGCAGGGTCGGGGCCACAGGTGGCGAGCAGTACTTC.

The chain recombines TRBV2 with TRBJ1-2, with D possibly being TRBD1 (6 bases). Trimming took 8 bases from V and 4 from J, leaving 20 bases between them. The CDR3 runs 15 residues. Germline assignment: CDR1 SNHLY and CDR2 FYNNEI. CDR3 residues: CASDRVQGIAYGYTF. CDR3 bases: TGTGCCAGCGACCGGGTGCAGGGGATCGCCTATGGCTACACCTTC.